Presented here are 9 T cell receptor beta chains from one specimen sequenced in a study of T cell responses to AZD1222 COVID-19 vaccine. Method: immunoSEQ multiplex PCR; TCRdb's copy keeps in-frame clones and lacks some. In the table there are roughly 98,000 clones, 65% to 85% of which are singletons. The sequencing used peripheral blood, collected 28 days after the second AZD1222 dose. These receptors all stem from an adult who received the AZD1222 COVID-19 vaccine.

The chain uses TRBV2 and TRBJ1-5; 11 bases align to TRBD1. Germline lookup yields CDR1 SNHLY and CDR2 FYNNEI. This CDR3 region has 17 residues. Trimming at V came to 6 bases and at J to 2 bases, leaving 9 bases not matched to a gene. This chain's CDR3 is CASRRTGGSLGNQPQHF. CDR3 coding DNA: TGTGCCAGCAGGAGGACAGGGGGCAGTTTGGGCAATCAGCCCCAGCATTTT.

A few counts support this clone. The J gene is TRBJ2-3, the V gene TRBV4-3; D is unclear. CDR1 is LGHNA and CDR2 is YSLEER in the germline V gene. The CDR3 covers 17 residues. With 0 bases removed from V and 0 bases from J, the gap between germline ends came to 13 bases. This CDR3 reads CASSQDPGTTSTDTQYF. CDR3 DNA: TGCGCCAGCAGCCAAGATCCTGGTACCACTAGCACAGATACGCAGTATTTT.

The rearrangement joins TRBV3-1 (or the pseudogene TRBV3-2) to TRBJ1-1; 7 bases are a match to TRBD1. The V gene's germline CDR1 is LGHDT and CDR2 YNNKEL (reference sequence). V shed 4 bases, J shed 1 base, and the junction held 9 bases outside the gene matches. This CDR3 is built from 16 residues. CDR3 DNA sequence: TGTGCCAGCAGCCTCAGACAGGGAGTAGGGAACACTGAAGCTTTCTTT. This gives the protein CASSLRQGVGNTEAFF.

The rearrangement links TRBV7-9 to TRBJ1-1; no definite D call. The CDR3 contains 14 residues. Germline assignment: CDR1 SEHNR and CDR2 FQNEAQ (reference sequence). Between the trimmed V and J ends, which lost 3 bases and 5 bases, there was a span of 13 bases. The CDR3 bases are TGTGCCAGCAGCTTGGCAAGTGGAGCGACTGAAGCTTTCTTT. It codes for CASSLASGATEAFF.

CDR3 residues: CASSETGRGQPQHF. The CDR3 region has the DNA TGTGCCAGCAGTGAAACAGGGAGGGGTCAGCCCCAGCATTTT. The chain carries TRBV2 and TRBJ1-5, with D maybe TRBD1 (6 bases). Germline V gene sequence: CDR1 SNHLY, CDR2 FYNNEI. V was cut by 2 bases and J by 6 bases, with 11 bases left in between. The CDR3 is 14 residues long.

The chain recombines TRBV20-1 with TRBJ1-2; 8 bases match TRBD1. The CDR3 is made up of 15 amino acids. V dropped 3 bases and J dropped 6; count of bases not matched to a gene: 12. CDR1 and CDR2 from the germline V gene are DFQATT and SNEGSKA (reference sequence). The CDR3 DNA follows: TGCAGTGCTAGTGCTGAAACAGGGGGTCGGAATGGCTACACCTTC. Residues: CSASAETGGRNGYTF.

The gene calls are TRBV7-3 and TRBJ2-2; D is undetermined. The germline V and J ends were trimmed by 2 bases and 5 bases, with 6 bases remaining between them. Germline V gene sequence: CDR1 SGHTA, CDR2 FQGTGA. This CDR3 spans 13 amino acids. The CDR3 reads CASSLSGTGELFF. CDR3 nucleotides: TGTGCCAGCAGCTTATCGGGTACCGGGGAGCTGTTTTTT.

The genes are TRBV14 and TRBJ1-1; D is unclear. Trimming pared 1 base from V and 7 bases from J, leaving 16 bases between. Germline CDR1 and CDR2: SGHDN and FVKESK. This CDR3 has 15 amino acids. In nucleotides, the CDR3 is TGTGCCAGCAGCCAAGGCTTGACGAGTAGGTTTGAAGCTTTCTTT. Translating gives CASSQGLTSRFEAFF.

The chain is built from TRBV5-1 and TRBJ2-1; 11 nucleotides line up with TRBD2. CDR3 length equals 21 residues. CDR1 and CDR2 (germline): SGHRS, YFSETQ. V lost 1 base and J lost 8; bases outside the gene matches: 23. The CDR3 region has the DNA TGCGCCAGCAGCTTGTTGGGGCACTACATAGCGGGAGGGTTCGGAAGCTATGAGCAGTTCTTC. Encoded protein: CASSLLGHYIAGGFGSYEQFF.